This T cell receptor beta chain is drawn from a study of cytomegalovirus exposure and HLA in healthy donors. Study-level information: The Caucasian-associated ancestry cluster held less than 85% of roughly 370 genotyped donors.

Study-wide results and caveats: Prediction of most subjects' HLA-A and HLA-B alleles by TCR beta sequences was reportedly accurate.

The PCR used 60 Vbeta and 13 Jbeta primers. This table comes from immunoSEQ multiplex PCR, and its TCRdb copy is limited to in-frame clones, with some not included. The sample carries roughly 200,000 clones, around 88% recorded once. This clone came up once. Its target is unknown. Sequences were obtained from PBMCs. This TCR derives from a woman in her twenties or thirties in good health and CMV-seronegative.

The chain's CDR3 is CASSQLFLDRQETQYF. The CDR3 region has the DNA TGCGCCAGCAGCCAACTTTTCCTGGACAGACAAGAGACCCAGTACTTC. This chain uses TRBV4-1 with TRBJ2-5; D is possibly TRBD1 (6 bases). Germline CDR1 MGHRA, CDR2 YSYEKL. CDR3 length equals 16 residues. V was clipped by 2 bases and J by 2 bases, with 15 bases between them.